This T cell receptor (beta chain) was sequenced during a study of blood T cell repertoires in COVID-19. Across the study: Samples came from the United States, Italy and Spain, spanning acute and convalescent COVID-19. T cells, B-cell-depleted T cells, or PBMCs supplied cDNA or gDNA.

A few counts support this clone. Methods used by the authors: Estimated nucleated cell counts came from reference gene primer amplification. The assay was immunoSEQ multiplex PCR, and TCRdb's table has in-frame clones only and misses some. V and J calls plus clone size are reproduced from that table; the DNA served to infer D and trimming. The sample lists over 150,000 clones, less than 90% occurring once. V lost 1 base and J lost 10; bases outside the gene matches: 5. The CDR3 has 13 residues. The sequence derives from a man in his thirties or forties with acute or convalescent COVID-19. The sample consisted of peripheral blood. The chain employs TRBV12-3 or TRBV12-4 and TRBJ2-7, with 9 bases that match TRBD1. The CDR3, as DNA: TGTGCCAGCAGTTTAGGGGACAGGGTAGGCCAGTACTTC. Its protein is CASSLGDRVGQYF.